This record concerns one TCR beta chain sequence. The germline gives CDR1 KGHSH, CDR2 LQKENI. V was trimmed by 3 bases and J by 5 bases, leaving 7 bases between them. The CDR3 totals 12 residues. The data originate from a study of blood T cell repertoires in COVID-19. Profiled with immunoSEQ multiplex PCR; TCRdb holds only in-frame clones, not every one. The sample yields around 320,000 clones, around 87% seen once. Sequenced material: PBMCs or T cells enriched from blood (not recorded which). The TCR comes from a young woman with acute COVID-19. The V call is TRBV18, the J call TRBJ1-1; D gene ambiguous. CDR3 sequence (DNA): TGTGCCAGCTCACCCGATAGTACTGAAGCTTTCTTT. This encodes CASSPDSTEAFF.